A selection of T cell receptor beta chains follows, all from one sample in a study of CD8 T cells in Susac syndrome. TCRdb processed the immunoSEQ multiplex PCR reads anew with MiXCR; each CDR3 protein has one entry. The sample consists of 110,000 to 150,000 distinct CDR3 sequences, approximately 94% of them appearing once. What was sequenced was CD4+ T cells from PBMCs. These receptor sequences come from a human donor with Susac syndrome. CDR3s include the opening cysteine and the closing phenylalanine or tryptophan. Each record gives: J gene, clone size, D gene, V gene, CDR3 DNA, CDR3 protein. A D gene is named only where the DNA matches it firmly. Clone sizes are given selectively: once, few, many, or a class where the clone is expanded.

>TRBJ1-1|NA|NA|TRBV15
TGTGCCACCCGCTGGGGGGCGAACACTGAAGCTTTCTTT
CATRWGANTEAFF
>TRBJ2-7|NA|NA|TRBV25-1
TGTGCCAGCAGTGAAGGGGGTTTACACGAGCAGTACTTC
CASSEGGLHEQYF
>TRBJ2-4|NA|NA|TRBV6-1
TGTGCCAGCAGCCCTCCAGGGAGTGGTATGGCCAAAAACATTCAGTACTTC
CASSPPGSGMAKNIQYF
>TRBJ1-5|few|TRBD1|TRBV7-9
TGTGCCAGCAGCTCCGGACAGGGTGGCAATCAGCCCCAGCATTTT
CASSSGQGGNQPQHF
>TRBJ2-2|NA|TRBD1|TRBV29-1
TGCAGCGTCGTACAGGGGCTCACCGGGGAGCTGTTTTTT
CSVVQGLTGELFF
>TRBJ2-1|NA|NA|TRBV27
TGTGCCAGCAGTTTAAGGGTCTCCTACAATGAGCAGTTCTTC
CASSLRVSYNEQFF
>TRBJ2-3|NA|NA|TRBV9
TGTGCCAGCAGCGTTCTGGCGTCAGATACGCAGTATTTT
CASSVLASDTQYF
>TRBJ1-2|NA|TRBD1|TRBV2
TGTGCCAGCTCGAACCAGGGGGAAGCTGGCTATGGCTACACCTTC
CASSNQGEAGYGYTF
>TRBJ2-7|NA|NA|TRBV29-1
TGCAGCGTTACACAGGGCGCGCAGTACTTC
CSVTQGAQYF
>TRBJ1-1|NA|NA|TRBV3-1
TGTGCCAGCAGCCCCCGGGTCATGAACACTGAAGCTTTCTTT
CASSPRVMNTEAFF
>TRBJ2-1|NA|NA|TRBV24-1
TGTGCCACCTCCAAGGAGGGTCTATTCTACAATGAGCAGTTCTTC
CATSKEGLFYNEQFF
>TRBJ2-1|NA|NA|TRBV28
TGTGCCGTCGCAGGGCCGGATTATGAGCAGTTCTTC
CAVAGPDYEQFF
>TRBJ1-2|NA|NA|TRBV7-9
TGTGCCAGCAGCTTACTTCGGGGACCAGCTAACTATGGCTACACCTTC
CASSLLRGPANYGYTF
>TRBJ2-1|once|TRBD2|TRBV5-4
TGTGCCAGCAGCTCCGGGACTAACGGGGGACGCTCCTACAATGAGCAGTTCTTC
CASSSGTNGGRSYNEQFF
>TRBJ2-5|NA|TRBD2|TRBV12-5
TGTGCTAGTGGTTTGGGACTTACTAGCGCCCAAGAGACCCAGTACTTC
CASGLGLTSAQETQYF
>TRBJ2-7|NA|NA|TRBV20-1
TGCAGCGGGGCTGACGACGCCTACGAGCAGTACTTC
CSGADDAYEQYF
>TRBJ2-2|NA|TRBD1|TRBV24-1
TGTGCCACCAGGCAACAGGGGGGCGGGGAGCTGTTTTTT
CATRQQGGGELFF
>TRBJ2-2|NA|NA|TRBV24-1
TGTGCCACCAGTGATTTGCGCAGGGCGAACACCGGGGAGCTGTTTTTT
CATSDLRRANTGELFF
>TRBJ2-2|NA|NA|TRBV24-1
TGTGCCACCAGTGTGAACCACGGGGAGCTGTTTTTT
CATSVNHGELFF
>TRBJ2-3|NA|NA|TRBV11-2
TGTGCCAGCAGCTCCCACCGAGGCAGGCCTCGACTCACAGATACGCAGTATTTT
CASSSHRGRPRLTDTQYF
>TRBJ2-5|NA|TRBD2|TRBV29-1
TGCAGCGTTGAAGGAGCGGGGGCCCAAGAGACCCAGTACTTC
CSVEGAGAQETQYF
>TRBJ1-6|NA|NA|TRBV20-1
TGCAGTGCTAGAGAACACCGTCAACCAAATTCACCCCTCCACTTT
CSAREHRQPNSPLHF
>TRBJ1-2|NA|TRBD1|TRBV7-8
TGTGCCAGCAGCTTCGGACAGGGGCAACAGGGCCTTACCTTC
CASSFGQGQQGLTF
>TRBJ1-6|NA|NA|TRBV24-1
TGTGCCACTCTTCTGACGGCCCCACCAATTTATAATTCACCCCTCCACTTT
CATLLTAPPIYNSPLHF
>TRBJ2-7|NA|TRBD1|TRBV5-4
TGTGCCAGCAGTACCCCAGGGGGCGTGGGTGAGCAGTACTTC
CASSTPGGVGEQYF
>TRBJ1-2|NA|TRBD1|TRBV20-1
TGCAGTGCTAGACTGGGACAGGGCGACTATGGCTACACCTTC
CSARLGQGDYGYTF
>TRBJ2-3|NA|TRBD1|TRBV20-1
TGCAGTGCTCCGGACAGGGACGGTACAGATACGCAGTATTTT
CSAPDRDGTDTQYF
>TRBJ2-5|NA|TRBD2|TRBV7-2
TGTGCCAGCAGCTTTGGGGGGGTGGAGACCCAGTACTTC
CASSFGGVETQYF
>TRBJ1-1|NA|NA|TRBV5-4
TGTGCCAGCAGCACCAGGGCATCCATGAACACTGAAGCTTTCTTT
CASSTRASMNTEAFF